The clone carrying this T cell receptor (beta chain) was counted once. Sequencing was performed with immunoSEQ multiplex PCR; in TCRdb, only in-frame clones are kept and a portion is missing. This table has some 48,000 clones, 80% to 95% appearing once. The CDR3 sequence is 14 residues long. CDR1 SGHAT and CDR2 FQNNGV come from the germline V gene. Trimming cost V 1 base and J 4 bases, with 10 bases left between them. The J gene is TRBJ1-2, the V gene TRBV11-2, with D hard to call. The clonotype comes from a man aged 40-49 years with rheumatoid arthritis. The sequenced sample was PBMCs. CDR3 sequence (DNA): TGTGCCAGCAGCTTAGGAACCCTTAGCTATGGCTACACCTTC. Its translation is CASSLGTLSYGYTF.